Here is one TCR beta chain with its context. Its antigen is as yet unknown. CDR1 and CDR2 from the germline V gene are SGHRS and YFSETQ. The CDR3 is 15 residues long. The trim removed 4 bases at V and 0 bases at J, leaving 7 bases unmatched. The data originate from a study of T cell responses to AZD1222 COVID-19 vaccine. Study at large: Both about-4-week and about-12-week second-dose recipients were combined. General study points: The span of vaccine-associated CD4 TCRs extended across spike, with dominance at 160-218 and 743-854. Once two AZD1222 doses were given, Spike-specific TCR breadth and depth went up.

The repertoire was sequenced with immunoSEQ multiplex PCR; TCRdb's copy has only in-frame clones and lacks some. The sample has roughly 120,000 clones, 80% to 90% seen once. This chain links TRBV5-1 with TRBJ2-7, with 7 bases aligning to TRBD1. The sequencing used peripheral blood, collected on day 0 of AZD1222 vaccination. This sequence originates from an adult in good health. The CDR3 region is CASSLETGSSYEQYF. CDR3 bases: TGCGCCAGCAGCCTTGAGACAGGGAGCTCCTACGAGCAGTACTTC.